This is a list of T cell receptor beta chains from one sample in a study of T cell responses to AZD1222 COVID-19 vaccine. The data were produced by immunoSEQ multiplex PCR, yet TCRdb's version contains in-frame clones alone and is incomplete. The sample includes 55,000 to 65,000 clones, 60% to 80% of them seen just once. Sequencing used peripheral blood, obtained 28 days after the second AZD1222 dose. These receptors were collected from an adult who received the AZD1222 COVID-19 vaccine. Both conserved end residues are part of each CDR3. D genes are given only for firm matches. Not all rows give a size; the values are once, few, many and, for expanded clones, a class.

V,D,J,size,DNA,CDR3
TRBV28,.,TRBJ1-2,once,TGTGCCATCCTTCGCCCAGGGGCGGATGGCTACACCTTC,CAILRPGADGYTF
TRBV2,.,TRBJ1-2,.,TGTGCCAGCAGTGAAGCGATAACGACAGTCGTTAACTATGGCTACACCTTC,CASSEAITTVVNYGYTF
TRBV18,.,TRBJ1-6,.,TGTGCCAGCTCACCATGGACTGATTCACCCCTCCACTTT,CASSPWTDSPLHF
TRBV27,.,TRBJ1-5,.,TGTGCCAGCAGTTTAGGGGAGTACCAGCCCCAGCATTTT,CASSLGEYQPQHF
TRBV4-2,TRBD1,TRBJ2-1,.,TGTGCCAGCAGCCAAGATTTCGCGCCCATGGGACAGGGGTCCAGCAATGAGCAGTTCTTC,CASSQDFAPMGQGSSNEQFF
TRBV6-5,.,TRBJ1-2,.,TGTGCCAGCAGTTACGAGGGGCGGAGGGGCTACACCTTC,CASSYEGRRGYTF
TRBV6-5,TRBD2,TRBJ2-5,.,TGTGCCAGCGGTAAATTAGCGGGATTACAAGAGACCCAGTACTTC,CASGKLAGLQETQYF
TRBV5-1,.,TRBJ1-6,.,TGCGCCAGCAGCTTGGCAGAATATAATTCACCCCTCCACTTT,CASSLAEYNSPLHF
TRBV28,.,TRBJ1-4,.,TGTGCCAGCAGGGGACGGGTTAATGAAAAACTGTTTTTT,CASRGRVNEKLFF
TRBV11-2,TRBD2,TRBJ2-5,.,TGTGCCAGCAGCGAGAGGTTGGGGCCCCGGGGGGGCCAGTACTTC,CASSERLGPRGGQYF
TRBV28,.,TRBJ1-1,.,TGTGCCAGCAGACGCACAGGCCTAGGGGCTTTCTTT,CASRRTGLGAFF
TRBV7-9,.,TRBJ1-5,once,TGTGCCAGCAGCTTAGGGTGGTCCAGCCGCAATCAGCCCCAGCATTTT,CASSLGWSSRNQPQHF
TRBV12-3/TRBV12-4,.,TRBJ1-2,.,TGTGCCAGCAGCTCCGGACACGGAGGCTACACCTTC,CASSSGHGGYTF
TRBV14,.,TRBJ1-6,.,TGTGCCAGCAGCCAAGAGGTCCGAAATTCACCCCTCCACTTT,CASSQEVRNSPLHF
TRBV7-9,.,TRBJ1-1,.,TGTGCCAGCAGCTTAAGTGACAGGCAAGCTTTCTTT,CASSLSDRQAFF
TRBV6-6,.,TRBJ1-5,.,TGTGCCAGCAGTCCTATGATGCAGGGAAAGGAGCCCCAGCATTTT,CASSPMMQGKEPQHF
TRBV20-1,.,TRBJ2-5,.,TGCAGTGCTAGTCCCTCTGGAGGACAGTTGGAGACCCAGTACTTC,CSASPSGGQLETQYF
TRBV28,.,TRBJ1-5,once,TGTGCCAGCAGTTCTACCCTTAATCAGCCCCAGCATTTT,CASSSTLNQPQHF
TRBV2,TRBD2,TRBJ2-1,.,TGTGCCAGCAGCACCTTAGCGGGGGGGCGCAATGAGCAGTTCTTC,CASSTLAGGRNEQFF
TRBV19,.,TRBJ1-5,once,.,CASTSVEGGYQPQHF
TRBV5-1,TRBD2,TRBJ2-3,.,TGCGCCAGCAGCATAGGGACTAGCGGGGACACAGATACGCAGTATTTT,CASSIGTSGDTDTQYF
TRBV15,.,TRBJ1-1,.,TGTGCCACCAGCAGGGACCGGCGGAACACTGAAGCTTTCTTT,CATSRDRRNTEAFF
TRBV7-2,.,TRBJ2-2,.,TGTGCCAGCGTTAAGGCTGAGGTCCCCACCGGGGAGCTGTTTTTT,CASVKAEVPTGELFF
TRBV7-2,.,TRBJ1-4,.,TGTGCCAGCAGCTTAGCTAGTGCAACTAATGAAAAACTGTTTTTT,CASSLASATNEKLFF
TRBV2,TRBD1,TRBJ1-5,few,TGTGCCAGCAGTCCCGGGACAGGGGTTCAGCCCCAGCATTTT,CASSPGTGVQPQHF
TRBV28,.,TRBJ2-5,.,TGTGCCATTCACCGACAGGCCCAAGAGACCCAGTACTTC,CAIHRQAQETQYF
TRBV5-5,.,TRBJ1-1,.,TGTGCCAGCACCACTGGCGGCGGGTACACTGAAGCTTTCTTT,CASTTGGGYTEAFF
TRBV3-1/TRBV3-2,.,TRBJ2-3,.,TGTGCCAGCAGCCAAGGATTCGAGCGGCTAGATACGCAGTATTTT,CASSQGFERLDTQYF
TRBV11-2,.,TRBJ1-1,once,TGTGCCAGCAGCTTAACAGGCGGTGAGACTGAAGCTTTCTTT,CASSLTGGETEAFF
TRBV27,.,TRBJ1-2,once,TGTGCCAGCAGTTCCGCGAGAGATTCCTATGGCTACACCTTC,CASSSARDSYGYTF
TRBV19,TRBD2,TRBJ2-1,few,TGTGCCAGTAGTATCAGACCTAGCGGGAGGGTTGTACGCTCCTACAATGAGCAGTTCTTC,CASSIRPSGRVVRSYNEQFF
TRBV28,TRBD2,TRBJ2-7,.,TGTGCCAGCAGCACGGGACTAATGGAGGAGCAGTACTTC,CASSTGLMEEQYF
TRBV4-1,TRBD1,TRBJ1-6,.,TGCGCCAGCAGCCAACGACAGGGAAATTCACCCCTCCACTTT,CASSQRQGNSPLHF
TRBV7-9,.,TRBJ1-1,.,TGTGCCAGCAGCCAAGGTCAGGGCCTTGAAGCTTTCTTT,CASSQGQGLEAFF
TRBV19,.,TRBJ1-5,.,TGTGCCAGTAGTATAGTTGGGTCAAATCAGCCCCAGCATTTT,CASSIVGSNQPQHF
TRBV5-1,.,TRBJ2-7,.,TGCGCCAGCAGCTATTCCGGGACGCCCGGCTACGAGCAGTACTTC,CASSYSGTPGYEQYF
TRBV28,.,TRBJ1-5,.,TGTGCCAGCAGCGTCCGCTTCCCCCAGCATTTT,CASSVRFPQHF
TRBV20-1,.,TRBJ1-1,.,TGCAGTTCGGAGACGAACACTGAAGCTTTCTTT,CSSETNTEAFF
TRBV7-6,TRBD1,TRBJ1-6,.,TGTGCCAGCAGCTTAGTGGCAGGGGGCAATTCACCCCTCCACTTT,CASSLVAGGNSPLHF
TRBV29-1,.,TRBJ1-5,.,TGCAGCGACCACGGCCGGGGTCTACCGAGCAATCAGCCCCAGCATTTT,CSDHGRGLPSNQPQHF
TRBV15,TRBD1,TRBJ1-2,.,TGTGCCACCAGCAGAGAGGCAGGGGGCAGCTATGGCTACACCTTC,CATSREAGGSYGYTF
TRBV25-1,.,TRBJ2-2,.,TGTGCCAGCATGGGTCATATGAACACCGGGGAGCTGTTTTTT,CASMGHMNTGELFF
TRBV6-5,TRBD1,TRBJ2-7,few,TGTGCCAGCAGTAGCATGACAGGGCCCCACGAGCAGTACTTC,CASSSMTGPHEQYF
TRBV6-1,.,TRBJ2-5,few,TGTGCCAGCAGTGAAGCTAAGACAGTTCAAGAGACCCAGTACTTC,CASSEAKTVQETQYF
TRBV2,.,TRBJ1-4,once,TGTGCCAGCAGGTATGGGGCCTACAGGGCCCTAGAACTGTTTTTT,CASRYGAYRALELFF
TRBV3-1/TRBV3-2,.,TRBJ2-1,few,TGTGCCAGCAGCCAAGCCCTTCAAGTAGCGGCCACCTACAATGAGCAGTTCTTC,CASSQALQVAATYNEQFF
TRBV6-5,TRBD1,TRBJ2-2,.,TGTGCCAGCAGGGACAGGGGGTTCACCGGGGAGCTGTTTTTT,CASRDRGFTGELFF
TRBV19,.,TRBJ1-1,.,TGTGCCAGTACCCCGTTACCGGACCTCACTGAAGCTTTCTTT,CASTPLPDLTEAFF
TRBV5-8,.,TRBJ1-4,.,TGTGCCAGCAGCTATTCAAACCCTAGGAATGAAAAACTGTTTTTT,CASSYSNPRNEKLFF